Below, 24 T cell receptor beta chains from the same sample are listed, as sequenced in a study of blood T cell repertoires in COVID-19. Sequenced by immunoSEQ multiplex PCR; TCRdb stores in-frame clones only, minus some. Seen here are 130,000 to 150,000 clones, approximately 85% observed once, and the top ten hold less than 2%. Sequencing was performed on peripheral blood. Source of these receptors: a man aged 65 to 85 with acute or convalescent COVID-19.

The rearrangement links TRBV5-1 to TRBJ1-2; D is unclear. This CDR3 region has 15 residues. Germline lookup yields CDR1 SGHRS and CDR2 YFSETQ. Trimming cost V 0 bases and J 0 bases, with 9 bases left between them. CDR3 nucleotide sequence: TGCGCCAGCAGCTTGGGGCAGTCATCTAACTATGGCTACACCTTC. Translated, it gives CASSLGQSSNYGYTF.

The V call is TRBV11-2, the J call TRBJ2-5, with D possibly called TRBD1 or TRBD2 (6 bases each). The V end lost 5 bases, the J end lost 5 bases, and 18 bases lay between the germline ends. There are 15 residues in the CDR3. Germline V gene sequence: CDR1 SGHAT, CDR2 FQNNGV. The DNA of the CDR3 is TGTGCCAGCAGCATAGGGGGGACTCCTGAGGAGACCCAGTACTTC. It yields the protein CASSIGGTPEETQYF.

This clone was counted a few times. This rearrangement joins TRBV12-3 or TRBV12-4 to TRBJ1-1, with 8 bases matching TRBD1. This CDR3 contains 13 residues. Germline trimming cut 5 bases from V and 6 bases from J; bases unmatched to any gene: 5. The CDR3 DNA follows: TGTGCCAGCAGTGCACTACAGGGGGCTGAAGCTTTCTTT. It codes for CASSALQGAEAFF.

The rearrangement uses TRBV2 and TRBJ2-2, with TRBD1 identical over 8 bases. Unmatched junction bases numbered 6, after V lost 5 bases and J lost 1 base. CDR3 length equals 16 residues. CDR1 is SNHLY and CDR2 is FYNNEI in the germline V gene. This CDR3 reads CASSRTGTGNTGELFF. The CDR3 region has the DNA TGTGCCAGCAGTCGAACCGGGACAGGGAACACCGGGGAGCTGTTTTTT.

V gene TRBV5-1 combines with J gene TRBJ2-7; 8 nucleotides line up with TRBD1. V shed 3 bases and J 2 bases; nucleotides not matched to a gene: 7. The germline CDR1 and CDR2 sequences are SGHRS and YFSETQ. The CDR3 has 15 residues. The CDR3 DNA sequence: TGCGCCAGCAGCTCAGGACAGGGACCCCCCTACGAGCAGTACTTC. This codes for CASSSGQGPPYEQYF.

The CDR3 sequence is CASSSPGLSGNTIYF. Written as DNA, the CDR3 is TGTGCCAGCAGTTCCCCGGGACTGTCTGGAAACACCATATATTTT. The chain recombines TRBV28 with TRBJ1-3; D possibly corresponds to TRBD1 (5 bases). Trimming stripped 4 bases from V and 1 base from J, with 11 bases between. Germline CDR1 reads MDHEN; CDR2 reads SYDVKM. CDR3 length: 15 residues.

This clone came up once. The chain recombines TRBV6-1 with TRBJ2-7, with D tentatively TRBD1 (6 bases). There are 14 residues in the CDR3. Germline-derived CDR1 and CDR2 are MNHNS and SASEGT. V shed 7 bases and J shed 4 bases, with 17 bases lying between them. This chain's CDR3 is CASTSNRVGYEQYF. The DNA for the CDR3 is TGTGCCAGCACTTCTAACAGGGTTGGGTACGAGCAGTACTTC.

The genes are TRBV3-1 (or the pseudogene TRBV3-2) and TRBJ2-5, with D perhaps matching TRBD1 (6 bases). V lost 0 bases and J lost 4, with 24 bases in between. The CDR3 runs to 19 residues. The V gene's germline CDR1 is LGHDT and CDR2 YNNKEL (reference sequence). The CDR3 DNA reads as TGTGCCAGCAGCCAAGAATGGGGGCGGAGTTTCGAAGTAGGAGAGACCCAGTACTTC. This encodes CASSQEWGRSFEVGETQYF.

The chain uses TRBV15 and TRBJ1-5, with 7 bases matching TRBD1. The CDR3 spans 14 residues. Per germline, CDR1 LNHNV and CDR2 YYDKDF (reference sequence). J was trimmed by 9 bases and V by 0 bases; bases with no gene match: 5. Here the CDR3 DNA reads TGTGCCACCAGCAGAGATCTACAGGGGAGGCCCCAGCATTTT. This encodes CATSRDLQGRPQHF.

The rearrangement uses TRBV27 and TRBJ2-3; the match to TRBD2 covers 12 bases. The V and J ends lost 4 bases and 10 bases, in that order; junction bases with no gene match: 21. From germline, CDR1 is MNHEY and CDR2 SMNVEV (reference sequence). The CDR3 has 19 residues. CDR3 nucleotide sequence: TGTGCCAGCAGTTCCTTGATTCTAGCGGGGGGGCGTCAAGGTGAGGCGCAGTATTTT. Translation: CASSSLILAGGRQGEAQYF.

The rearrangement uses TRBV12-3 or TRBV12-4 and TRBJ2-2, with D unclear. This CDR3 is built from 12 residues. The V and J ends lost 5 bases and 3 bases respectively, with 4 bases between them. As DNA, the CDR3 is TGTGCCAGCAGTCCCTACACCGGGGAGCTGTTTTTT. It encodes CASSPYTGELFF.

The chain is built from TRBV18 and TRBJ1-2; TRBD1 matches at 11 bases. This CDR3 spans 15 amino acids. Germline V gene data show CDR1 as KGHSH and CDR2 as LQKENI. Trimming took 3 bases from V and 6 from J; bases not matched to a gene: 6. The CDR3 sequence: CASSPYGQGADGYTF. The CDR3 coding sequence is TGTGCCAGCTCACCTTATGGACAGGGGGCGGATGGCTACACCTTC.

The CDR3 loop reads CASSRWDRGRGDTQYF. The CDR3 nucleotides are TGTGCCAGCAGTCGCTGGGACAGGGGCCGTGGAGATACGCAGTATTTT. The gene calls are TRBV28 and TRBJ2-3, with 10 nucleotides matching TRBD1. Trimming took 5 bases from V and 5 from J; bases not matched to a gene: 10. Germline V gene sequence: CDR1 MDHEN, CDR2 SYDVKM. The CDR3 extends over 16 amino acids.

The chain couples TRBV28 to TRBJ2-7; no clear D gene. Trimming took off 4 bases at V and 5 bases at J, with 12 bases between the two ends. The CDR3 totals 13 residues. Looked up from germline, CDR1 is MDHEN and CDR2 is SYDVKM. The CDR3 region is CASSSPPRDEQYF. CDR3 nucleotides: TGTGCCAGCAGTTCCCCCCCCCGGGACGAGCAGTACTTC.

The chain uses TRBV7-3 and TRBJ2-2, with 7 bases aligning to TRBD1. The V gene's germline CDR1 is SGHTA and CDR2 FQGTGA. Trimming cost V 7 bases and J 3 bases; bases outside gene matches: 8. CDR3 size: 15 residues. CDR3 bases: TGTGCCAGCACCATGTTGGGGACAGACACCGGGGAGCTGTTTTTT. This gives the protein CASTMLGTDTGELFF. Full variable domain (missing parts from reference TRBV7-3 and TRBJ2-2): GAGVSQTPSNKVTEKGKYVELRCDPISGHTALYWYRQSLGQGPEFLIYFQGTGAADDSGLPNDRFFAVRPEGSVSTLKIQRTERGDSAVYLCASTMLGTDTGELFFGEGSRLTVL.

This chain connects TRBV2 to TRBJ1-6; a possible D gene is TRBD1 (6 bases). Trimming shortened V by 7 bases and J by 8 bases, and 12 bases separated the two germline ends. Germline-derived CDR1 and CDR2 are SNHLY and FYNNEI. The CDR3 spans 13 residues. CDR3 in DNA: TGTGCCAGCAAGCAGGGGCTGGATTCACCCCTCCACTTT. This codes for CASKQGLDSPLHF.

The chain links TRBV24-1 to TRBJ2-3; no clear D. This CDR3 has 12 residues. Trimming took off 2 bases at V and 6 bases at J, with 5 bases between the two ends. CDR1 and CDR2 (germline): KGHDR, SFDVKD. The CDR3: CATSDSGDTQYF. The CDR3 DNA is TGTGCCACCAGTGATTCCGGGGATACGCAGTATTTT.

The rearrangement joins TRBV27 to TRBJ1-1; D is perhaps TRBD1 (5 bases). Germline V lookup: CDR1 MNHEY, CDR2 SMNVEV (reference sequence). The V end lost 6 bases, the J end lost 5 bases, and 13 bases lay between the germline ends. The CDR3 spans 13 residues. This CDR3 reads CASSSTVGTEAFF. CDR3 DNA sequence: TGTGCCAGCAGCTCGACAGTGGGTACTGAAGCTTTCTTT.

The J gene is TRBJ1-3, the V gene TRBV11-2; a weak D match, TRBD1 (6 bases). This CDR3 spans 14 amino acids. V lost 5 bases, J lost 3 bases, and 11 bases lay in between. Germline CDR1 and CDR2: SGHAT and FQNNGV. CDR3 coding DNA: TGTGCCAGCAGCCCCGGGACATTTGGAAACACCATATATTTT. Translated: CASSPGTFGNTIYF.

This chain links TRBV7-9 with TRBJ2-1, with TRBD2 identical over 16 bases. This CDR3 spans 18 amino acids. V trimming: 5 bases; J trimming: 12 bases; junction bases outside the gene matches: 16. Germline CDR1 and CDR2: SEHNR and FQNEAQ (reference sequence). The CDR3 DNA reads as TGTGCCAGCAGCCCTTCAAGCCACGGGACTAGCGGGAGGGTGGGGCAGTTCTTC. It encodes CASSPSSHGTSGRVGQFF.

This clone was found many times. The V and J genes are TRBV6-1 and TRBJ2-7; D unresolved. Germline CDR1 is MNHNS and CDR2 is SASEGT. The CDR3 contains 12 residues. The V and J ends lost 1 base and 3 bases respectively, with 4 bases between them. CDR3 DNA: TGTGCCAGCAGTGAAGGTTACTACGAGCAGTACTTC. The encoded protein is CASSEGYYEQYF.

V usage is TRBV3-1 (or the pseudogene TRBV3-2) and J usage is TRBJ1-4, with TRBD1 matching 10 bases. The V segment lost 3 bases and the J segment 6 bases; nucleotides outside the gene matches: 4. Per the germline V gene, CDR1 is LGHDT and CDR2 is YNNKEL (reference sequence). The CDR3 sequence is 15 residues long. The DNA of the CDR3 is TGTGCCAGCAGCCACAGAGGACAGGGGGATGAAAAACTGTTTTTT. As protein: CASSHRGQGDEKLFF.

This clone has just one count. The V call is TRBV5-6, the J call TRBJ1-1, with D possibly matching TRBD1 (5 bases). Germline-derived CDR1 and CDR2 are SGHDT and YYEEEE. This CDR3 is built from 13 residues. Trimming took off 4 bases at V and 4 bases at J, with 11 bases between the two ends. CDR3 amino acids: CASSLMQGTEAFF. The DNA of the CDR3 is TGTGCCAGCAGCCTGATGCAGGGCACTGAAGCTTTCTTT.

CDR3 sequence: CASSMPNRVAEDGYTF. Written as DNA, the CDR3 is TGTGCCAGCAGCATGCCAAACCGGGTGGCGGAGGATGGCTACACCTTC. The chain combines TRBV7-9 with TRBJ1-2; D ambiguous. This CDR3 has 16 amino acids. CDR1 SEHNR and CDR2 FQNEAQ come from the germline V gene (reference sequence). The V end lost 5 bases, the J end lost 6 bases, and 22 bases lay between the germline ends.